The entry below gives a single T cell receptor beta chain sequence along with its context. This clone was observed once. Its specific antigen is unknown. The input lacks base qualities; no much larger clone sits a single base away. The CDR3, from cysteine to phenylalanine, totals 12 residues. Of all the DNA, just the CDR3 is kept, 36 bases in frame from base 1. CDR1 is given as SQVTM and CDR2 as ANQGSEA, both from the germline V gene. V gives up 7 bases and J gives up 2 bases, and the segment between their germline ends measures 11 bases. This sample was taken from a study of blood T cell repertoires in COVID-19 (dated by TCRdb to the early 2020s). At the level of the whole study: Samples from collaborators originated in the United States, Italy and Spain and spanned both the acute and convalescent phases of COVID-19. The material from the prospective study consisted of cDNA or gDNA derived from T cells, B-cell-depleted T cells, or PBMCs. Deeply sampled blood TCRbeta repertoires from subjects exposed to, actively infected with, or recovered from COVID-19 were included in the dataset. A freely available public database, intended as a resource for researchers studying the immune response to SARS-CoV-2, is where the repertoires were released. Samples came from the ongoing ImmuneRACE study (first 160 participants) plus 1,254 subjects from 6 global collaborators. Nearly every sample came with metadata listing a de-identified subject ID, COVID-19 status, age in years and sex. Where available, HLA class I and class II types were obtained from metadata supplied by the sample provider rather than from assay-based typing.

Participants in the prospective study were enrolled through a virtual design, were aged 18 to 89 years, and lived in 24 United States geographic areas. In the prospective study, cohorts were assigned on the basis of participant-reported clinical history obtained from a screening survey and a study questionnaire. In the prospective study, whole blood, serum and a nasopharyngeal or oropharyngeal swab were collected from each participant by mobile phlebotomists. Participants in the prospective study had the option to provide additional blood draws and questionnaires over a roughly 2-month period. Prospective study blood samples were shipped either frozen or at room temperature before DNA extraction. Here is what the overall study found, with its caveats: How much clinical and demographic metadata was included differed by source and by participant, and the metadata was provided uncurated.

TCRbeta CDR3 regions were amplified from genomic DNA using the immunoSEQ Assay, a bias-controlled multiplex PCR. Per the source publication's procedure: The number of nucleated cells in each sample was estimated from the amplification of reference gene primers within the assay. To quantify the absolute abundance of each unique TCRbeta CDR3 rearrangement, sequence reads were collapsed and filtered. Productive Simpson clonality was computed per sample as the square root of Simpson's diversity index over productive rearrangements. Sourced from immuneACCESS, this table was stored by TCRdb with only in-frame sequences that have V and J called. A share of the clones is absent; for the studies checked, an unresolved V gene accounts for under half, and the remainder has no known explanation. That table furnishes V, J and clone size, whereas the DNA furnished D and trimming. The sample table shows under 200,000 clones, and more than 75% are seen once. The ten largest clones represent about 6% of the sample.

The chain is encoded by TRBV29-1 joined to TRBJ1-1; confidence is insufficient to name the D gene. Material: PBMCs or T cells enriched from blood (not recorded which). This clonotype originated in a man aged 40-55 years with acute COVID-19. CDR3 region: CSGTQDNTEAFF. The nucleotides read TGCAGCGGTACACAAGATAACACTGAAGCTTTCTTT.